Listed below are T cell receptor beta chains from one sample, sequenced in a study of blood T cells in healthy people across ages. TCRdb fed the 5' RACE reads into MiXCR, producing one record per CDR3 protein. The repertoire consists of some 850,000 distinct CDR3 sequences, with 20% to 30% occurring once and the leading ten covering 3%. This sample was also put to use in a study of T cells of mothers and their children.

The sequenced material came from blood. Receptor source: a boy aged 10-17 years in good health. Each CDR3 is given with its conserved first and last residue. D genes are given only for firm matches. Size tells how often a clone was seen (once, few, many) or the class of an expanded clone, and some rows leave it out.

NA	NA	TRBV3-1	TRBJ1-6	TGTGCCAGCAGCCAGCAGGTGGGGGGTGGTTCACCCCTCCACTTT	CASSQQVGGGSPLHF
NA	NA	TRBV30	TRBJ2-2	TGTGCCTGGAATTCTATCACCGGGGAGCTGTTTTTT	CAWNSITGELFF
few	TRBD2	TRBV5-1	TRBJ2-3	TGCGCCAGCAGCGGCACTAGCGGGCTAAGCACAGATACGCAGTATTTT	CASSGTSGLSTDTQYF
NA	NA	TRBV5-1	TRBJ2-7	TGCGCCAGCAGCTTGGCCTCGGGGCCGCCCTCCTACGAGCAGTACTTC	CASSLASGPPSYEQYF
few	NA	TRBV6-5	TRBJ2-7	TGTGCCAGCAGTTACCAGAGCAGACCCGCGATCCACGAGCAGTACTTC	CASSYQSRPAIHEQYF
NA	TRBD2	TRBV10-3	TRBJ2-1	TGTGCCATCAGTGAGTCGACGGGGGGTCACAATGAGCAGTTCTTC	CAISESTGGHNEQFF
few	NA	TRBV7-8	TRBJ1-5	TGTGCCAGCAGCCTAGTGCAAATCAATCAGCCCCAGCATTTT	CASSLVQINQPQHF
NA	NA	TRBV5-5	TRBJ2-3	TGTGCCAGCAGGGTGCGGCCCCTCGCCCCCCCAGATACGCAGTATTTT	CASRVRPLAPPDTQYF
NA	NA	TRBV19	TRBJ2-3	TGTGCCAGTAGTATAGAGCGGGGCACAGATACGCAGTATTTT	CASSIERGTDTQYF
NA	TRBD2	TRBV6-1	TRBJ2-1	TGTGCCAGCAGCCGTAGCGGGGGGACCCCAGAATCCTACAATGAGCAGTTCTTC	CASSRSGGTPESYNEQFF
few	TRBD1	TRBV5-1	TRBJ1-6	TGCGCCAGCACCCTGGACAGGGGGCAGTCACCCCTCCACTTT	CASTLDRGQSPLHF
once	TRBD1	TRBV5-1	TRBJ2-7	TGCGCCAGCAGCGGGGGACAGGCCTACGAGCGGTACTTC	CASSGGQAYERYF
NA	TRBD2	TRBV11-2	TRBJ2-7	TGTGCCAGCAGCTTAGCGAGTCGGACTAGCGGGGAAACCTACGAGCAGTACTTC	CASSLASRTSGETYEQYF
NA	NA	TRBV7-2	TRBJ2-5	TGTGCCAGCAGCCCCGACTCAGCCCAGTACTTC	CASSPDSAQYF
NA	NA	TRBV29-1	TRBJ2-7	TGCAGCGTTGAAGATCCCGAGGGAAACTACGAGCAGTACTTC	CSVEDPEGNYEQYF
many	NA	TRBV5-1	TRBJ2-5	TGCGCCAGCAGCTTGAGGGGTATCCAAGAGACCCAGTACTTC	CASSLRGIQETQYF
NA	NA	TRBV29-1	TRBJ1-2	TGCAGCGTGACGACAAGTACGGTACCTGGCTACACCTTC	CSVTTSTVPGYTF
NA	NA	TRBV2	TRBJ2-1	TGTGCCAGCAGTGGGGGGAGTACTGCTTACAATGAGCAGTTCTTC	CASSGGSTAYNEQFF
NA	NA	TRBV7-2	TRBJ2-7	TGTGCCAGCAGCTGGGACATTTCGCGGGGCGAGCAGTACTTC	CASSWDISRGEQYF
once	NA	TRBV5-1	TRBJ1-3	TGCGCCAGCAGCTTGGCCGAGGCCCACTCTGGAAACACCATATATTTT	CASSLAEAHSGNTIYF
NA	TRBD1	TRBV5-6	TRBJ1-4	TGTGCCAGCAGCTATAAACTGTGTCGGGACAGGGGACCTTTATACGAAAAACTGTTTTTT	CASSYKLCRDRGPLYEKLFF
few	TRBD1	TRBV5-1	TRBJ2-5	TGCGCCAGCAGCTTGACGGACAGGGGTCAGGAGACCCAGTACTTC	CASSLTDRGQETQYF
NA	NA	TRBV11-1	TRBJ2-3	TGTGCCAGCGGCCAAACCATCACAGATACGCAGTATTTT	CASGQTITDTQYF
NA	TRBD2	TRBV29-1	TRBJ2-3	TGCAGCGGAGATGGGACTAGCGTTCCAGATACGCAGTATTTT	CSGDGTSVPDTQYF
NA	NA	TRBV7-2	TRBJ2-6	TGTGCCAGCAGCCGAGGGTTGTCTGGGGCCAACGTCCTGACTTTC	CASSRGLSGANVLTF
many	NA	TRBV7-2	TRBJ1-4	TGTGCCAGCAGCCCCTACACGGGGGAAAAACTGTTTTTT	CASSPYTGEKLFF
NA	TRBD1	TRBV7-7	TRBJ2-5	TGTGCTAGCAGCCAGCGGACAGGGTCAGAGACCCAGTACTTC	CASSQRTGSETQYF
few	NA	TRBV18	TRBJ2-6	TGTGCCAGCTCACCACCGAGGGCTGGGGCCAACGTCCTGACTTTC	CASSPPRAGANVLTF
few	NA	TRBV29-1	TRBJ1-5	TGCAGCGTTGAAGGGACAGCTCGGGTGGTGGGCCGAATTATCTATAGCAATCAGCCCCAGCATTTT	CSVEGTARVVGRIIYSNQPQHF